These 4 T cell receptor beta chains were sequenced from one sample in a study of blood T cell repertoires in COVID-19 (dated by TCRdb to about 2020). The library was built by means of the immunoSEQ multiplex PCR assay. TCRdb limited this immuneACCESS table to in-frame rearrangements with V and J called. A share of clones is missing; checked studies link under half to unresolved V genes, and the rest is unexplained. The sample table contains about 280,000 clones; only one count was recorded for around 86% of them. The leading ten clones occupy approximately 8.2% of the sample. The source material was peripheral blood. These receptors were obtained from a man aged 35-49 years with active or convalescent COVID-19.

The rearrangement uses TRBV9 and TRBJ1-4; unclear D gene. This CDR3 has 14 amino acids. Trimming took off 4 bases at V and 6 bases at J, with 13 bases between the two ends. Germline V gene sequence: CDR1 SGDLS, CDR2 YYNGEE. In nucleotides, the CDR3 is TGTGCCAGCAGCCCCCGGGGTTCCGATGAAAAACTGTTTTTT. Amino acid sequence: CASSPRGSDEKLFF.

J is TRBJ1-2 and V is TRBV7-9; D unclear. Germline-derived CDR1 and CDR2 are SEHNR and FQNEAQ (reference sequence). Trimming left V 1 base short and J 3 bases short, with 6 bases between. This CDR3 comprises 13 residues. The CDR3 coding sequence is TGTGCCAGCAGCTTAGTTACAGACTATGGCTACACCTTC. Protein sequence: CASSLVTDYGYTF. The variable domain in full, with the rest retrieved from reference TRBV7-9 and TRBJ1-2, is DTGVSQNPRHKITKRGQNVTFRCDPISEHNRLYWYRQTLGQGPEFLTYFQNEAQLEKSRLLSDRFSAERPKGSFSTLEIQRTEQGDSAMYLCASSLVTDYGYTFGSGTRLTVV.

The rearrangement uses TRBV5-6 and TRBJ2-3; 9 nucleotides agree with TRBD2. Germline V gene lookup returns CDR1 SGHDT and CDR2 YYEEEE. This CDR3 comprises 15 residues. V shed 6 bases, J shed 0 bases, and the junction held 5 bases outside the gene matches. The CDR3 DNA reads as TGTGCCAGCAAAGGCCTAGCGGGGAGCACAGATACGCAGTATTTT. Translated, it gives CASKGLAGSTDTQYF.

This chain connects TRBV7-3 to TRBJ2-5; no definite D call. The CDR3 is 13 amino acids. Germline loops: CDR1 SGHTA, CDR2 FQGTGA. Trimming cost V 1 base and J 5 bases, with 8 bases left between them. CDR3 coding DNA: TGTGCCAGCAGCTTAAGGGTGGAGGAGACCCAGTACTTC. Its translation is CASSLRVEETQYF.